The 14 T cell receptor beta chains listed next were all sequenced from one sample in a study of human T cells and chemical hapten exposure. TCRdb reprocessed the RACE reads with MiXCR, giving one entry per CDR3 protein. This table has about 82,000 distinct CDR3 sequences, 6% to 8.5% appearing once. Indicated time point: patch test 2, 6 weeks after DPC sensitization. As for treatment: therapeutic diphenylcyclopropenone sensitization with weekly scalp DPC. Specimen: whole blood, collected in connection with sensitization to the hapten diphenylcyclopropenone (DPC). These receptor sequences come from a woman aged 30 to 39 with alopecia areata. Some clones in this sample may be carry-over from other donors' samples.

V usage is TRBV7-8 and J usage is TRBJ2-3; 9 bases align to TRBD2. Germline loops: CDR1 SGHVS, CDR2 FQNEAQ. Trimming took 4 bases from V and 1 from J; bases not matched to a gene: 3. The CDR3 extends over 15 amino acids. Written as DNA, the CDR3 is TGTGCCAGCAGCTCTCAGCGGGGGGGCACAGATACGCAGTATTTT. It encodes CASSSQRGGTDTQYF.

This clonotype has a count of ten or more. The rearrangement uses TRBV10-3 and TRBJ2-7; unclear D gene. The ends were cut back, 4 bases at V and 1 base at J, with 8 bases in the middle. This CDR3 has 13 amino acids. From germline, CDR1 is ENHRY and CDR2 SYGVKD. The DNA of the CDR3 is TGTGCCATCAGTGTCGGTCAGTCCTACGAGCAGTACTTC. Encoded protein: CAISVGQSYEQYF.

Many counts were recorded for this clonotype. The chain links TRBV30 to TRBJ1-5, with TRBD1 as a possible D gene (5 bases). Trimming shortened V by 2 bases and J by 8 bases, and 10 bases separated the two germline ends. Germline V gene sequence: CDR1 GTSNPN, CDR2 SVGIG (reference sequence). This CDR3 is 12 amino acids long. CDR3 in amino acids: CAWSIRGEPQHF. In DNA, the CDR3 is TGTGCCTGGAGTATAAGGGGAGAGCCCCAGCATTTT.

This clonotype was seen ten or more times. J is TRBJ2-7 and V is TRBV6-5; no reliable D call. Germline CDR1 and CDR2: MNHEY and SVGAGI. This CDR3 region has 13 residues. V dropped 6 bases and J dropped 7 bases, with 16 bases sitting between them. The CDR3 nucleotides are TGTGCCAGCAGCCGAACCCGTGCGACAGAGCAGTACTTC. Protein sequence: CASSRTRATEQYF.

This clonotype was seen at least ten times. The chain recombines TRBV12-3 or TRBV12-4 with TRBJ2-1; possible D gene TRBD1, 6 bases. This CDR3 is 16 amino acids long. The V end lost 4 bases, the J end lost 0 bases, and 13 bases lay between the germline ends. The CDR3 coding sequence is TGTGCCAGCAGTTCCGGACAGTTTAGCTCCTACAATGAGCAGTTCTTC. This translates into CASSSGQFSSYNEQFF.

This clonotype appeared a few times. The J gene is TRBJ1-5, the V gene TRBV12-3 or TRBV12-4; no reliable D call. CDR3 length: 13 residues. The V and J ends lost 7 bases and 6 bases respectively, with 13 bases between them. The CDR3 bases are TGTGCCAGCAATCAAACCCCAGGTCAGCCCCAGCATTTT. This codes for CASNQTPGQPQHF.

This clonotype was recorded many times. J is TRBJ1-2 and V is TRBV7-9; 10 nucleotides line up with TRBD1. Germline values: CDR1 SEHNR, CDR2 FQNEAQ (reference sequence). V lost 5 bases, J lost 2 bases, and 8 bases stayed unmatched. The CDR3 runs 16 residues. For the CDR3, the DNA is TGTGCCAGCAGCCCCACCGGGACAGGGGACAACTATGGCTACACCTTC. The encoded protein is CASSPTGTGDNYGYTF. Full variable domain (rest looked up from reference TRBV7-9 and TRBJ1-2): DTGVSQNPRHKITKRGQNVTFRCDPISEHNRLYWYRQTLGQGPEFLTYFQNEAQLEKSRLLSDRFSAERPKGSFSTLEIQRTEQGDSAMYLCASSPTGTGDNYGYTFGSGTRLTVV.

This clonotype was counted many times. The CDR3 DNA sequence: TGTGCCAGCAGTGCGAGCAAAAATCAGCCCCAGCATTTT. Its protein is CASSASKNQPQHF. This sequence joins TRBV2 and TRBJ1-5; D remains unclear. The CDR3 length is 13 residues. The germline gives CDR1 SNHLY, CDR2 FYNNEI. V was cut by 4 bases and J by 4 bases, with 8 bases left in between.

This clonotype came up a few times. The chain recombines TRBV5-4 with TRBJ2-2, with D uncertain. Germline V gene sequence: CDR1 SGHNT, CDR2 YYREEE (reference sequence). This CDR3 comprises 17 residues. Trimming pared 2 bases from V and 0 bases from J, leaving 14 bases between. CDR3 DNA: TGTGCCAGCAGCTTCGGAGCATTACCTTCGAACACCGGGGAGCTGTTTTTT. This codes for CASSFGALPSNTGELFF.

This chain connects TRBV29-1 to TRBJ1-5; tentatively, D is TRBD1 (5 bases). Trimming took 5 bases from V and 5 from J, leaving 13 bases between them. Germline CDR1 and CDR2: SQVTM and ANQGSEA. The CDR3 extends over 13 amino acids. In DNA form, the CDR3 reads TGCAGCGTTAAGGACACGTATGATCAGCCCCAGCATTTT. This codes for CSVKDTYDQPQHF. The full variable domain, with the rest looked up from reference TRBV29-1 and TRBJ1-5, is SAVISQKPSRDICQRGTSLTIQCQVDSQVTMMFWYRQQPGQSLTLIATANQGSEATYESGFVIDKFPISRPNLTFSTLTVSNMSPEDSSIYLCSVKDTYDQPQHFGDGTRLSIL.

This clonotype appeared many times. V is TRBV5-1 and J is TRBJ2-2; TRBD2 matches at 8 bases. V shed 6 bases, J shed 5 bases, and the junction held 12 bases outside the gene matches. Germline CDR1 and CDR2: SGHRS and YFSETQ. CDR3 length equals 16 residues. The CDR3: CASTLTYTGGTGELFF. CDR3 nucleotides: TGCGCCAGCACCCTCACCTATACGGGGGGGACCGGGGAGCTGTTTTTT.

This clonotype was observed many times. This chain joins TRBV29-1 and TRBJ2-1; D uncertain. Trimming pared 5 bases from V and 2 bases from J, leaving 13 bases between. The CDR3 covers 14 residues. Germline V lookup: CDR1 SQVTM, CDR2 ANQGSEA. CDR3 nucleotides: TGCAGCGTTAGCACCCGGGCTACCTACAATGAGCAGTTCTTC. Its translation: CSVSTRATYNEQFF.

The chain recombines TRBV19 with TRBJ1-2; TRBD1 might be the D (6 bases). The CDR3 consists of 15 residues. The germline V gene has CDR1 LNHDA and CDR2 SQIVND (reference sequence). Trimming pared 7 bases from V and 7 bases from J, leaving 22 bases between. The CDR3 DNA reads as TGTGCCAGTAAGAGTTGGACCGGACAGTTTGGTGGCTACACCTTC. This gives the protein CASKSWTGQFGGYTF.

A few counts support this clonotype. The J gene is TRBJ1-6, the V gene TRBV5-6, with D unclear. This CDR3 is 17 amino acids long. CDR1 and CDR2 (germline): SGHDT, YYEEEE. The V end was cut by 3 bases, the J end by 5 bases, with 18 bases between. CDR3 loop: CASSWMRALMDNSPLHF. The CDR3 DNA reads TGTGCCAGCAGCTGGATGCGGGCGCTAATGGATAATTCACCCCTCCACTTT.